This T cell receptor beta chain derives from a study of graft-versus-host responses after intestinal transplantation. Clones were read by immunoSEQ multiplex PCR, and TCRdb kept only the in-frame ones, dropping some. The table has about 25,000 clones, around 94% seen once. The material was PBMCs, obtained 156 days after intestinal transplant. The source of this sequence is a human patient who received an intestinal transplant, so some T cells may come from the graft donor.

The CDR3 region has the DNA TGCGCCAGCAGTGAGAATCCAGGGTGGAGGATCAGTAAGCCCCAGCATTTT. Its translation: CASSENPGWRISKPQHF. The chain couples TRBV10-1 to TRBJ1-5, with a tentative D call TRBD1 (5 bases). In germline, CDR1 is WNHNN, CDR2 SYGVQD (reference sequence). This CDR3 has 17 amino acids. V shed 2 bases and J shed 8 bases, with 22 bases lying between them.